Following are 5 T cell receptor beta chains from one sample sequenced in a study of blood T cells in healthy people across ages. Together with a sample-barcoded 5' primer, a J-beta primer mix was included in a second PCR lasting roughly 6 to 12 cycles. One entry per CDR3 protein, called by TCRdb with MiXCR from the 5' RACE reads. The table includes about 640,000 distinct CDR3 sequences, approximately 30% detected once. Sequenced input: blood. Source of these receptors: a woman aged 80 or over in good health.

This rearrangement joins TRBV29-1 to TRBJ1-1; TRBD1 matches 7 bases. The V segment lost 1 base and the J segment 4 bases; nucleotides outside the gene matches: 15. The germline CDR1 and CDR2 sequences are SQVTM and ANQGSEA. The CDR3 covers 17 residues. CDR3 loop: CSVEGFTQGTYVTEAFF. In nucleotides, the CDR3 is TGCAGCGTTGAAGGATTCACACAGGGGACCTATGTCACTGAAGCTTTCTTT.

The count of this clonotype is one. The chain links TRBV5-6 to TRBJ2-7, with 8 positions matching TRBD2. This CDR3 is built from 16 residues. The V and J ends lost 4 bases and 7 bases, in that order; junction bases with no gene match: 16. Germline CDR1 and CDR2: SGHDT and YYEEEE. This CDR3 is CASSALSGGTYNEQYF. The CDR3 nucleotides read TGTGCCAGCAGCGCTTTGAGCGGGGGAACCTACAATGAGCAGTACTTC.

The genes are TRBV30 and TRBJ2-3; D ambiguous. V was pared by 1 base and J by 0 bases, with 11 bases between. Germline-derived CDR1 and CDR2 are GTSNPN and SVGIG (reference sequence). The CDR3 totals 15 residues. The CDR3 DNA sequence: TGTGCCTGGAGTGGCTACAGCACTAGCACAGATACGCAGTATTTT. Protein sequence: CAWSGYSTSTDTQYF.

This clonotype came up many times. This chain connects TRBV5-6 to TRBJ1-4, with D uncertain. The CDR3 runs to 15 residues. The germline V gene has CDR1 SGHDT and CDR2 YYEEEE. V dropped 0 bases and J dropped 7 bases, with 13 bases sitting between them. CDR3 in amino acids: CASSLVGLAGEKLFF. The CDR3 coding sequence is TGTGCCAGCAGCTTGGTCGGCCTGGCGGGTGAAAAACTGTTTTTT.

The chain employs TRBV7-9 and TRBJ2-1, with TRBD2 as a possible D gene (5 bases). The V end was cut by 7 bases, the J end by 11 bases, with 15 bases between. CDR1 and CDR2 from the germline V gene are SEHNR and FQNEAQ (reference sequence). CDR3 size: 12 residues. CDR3 nucleotides: TGTGCCAGCACCACCGCAAACGGGAAGCAGTTCTTC. This codes for CASTTANGKQFF.